These 24 T cell receptor beta chains share one sample of origin, sequenced in a study of shared clonotypes between healthy human individuals. Using immunoSEQ multiplex PCR, the repertoire was profiled, and TCRdb retains in-frame clones only, with some absent. The profile shows more than 2,000,000 clones, approximately 94% of them singletons. The sample comprised naive CD4+ T cells sorted from blood. Subset meaning: CD45RA+ positively selected. The receptors shown here come from a man younger than 35 in good health.

The V call is TRBV28, the J call TRBJ1-2, with 8 bases matching TRBD1. Losses at the gene ends were 5 bases for V and 2 bases for J; bases not matched to a gene: 1. Germline V lookup: CDR1 MDHEN, CDR2 SYDVKM. This CDR3 is 13 amino acids long. This CDR3 is CASSNRGNYGYTF. CDR3 DNA: TGTGCCAGCAGTAACAGGGGGAACTATGGCTACACCTTC.

V is TRBV10-1 and J is TRBJ2-5; no clear D. The CDR3 has 9 residues. Germline V gives CDR1 WNHNN, CDR2 SYGVQD (reference sequence). The CDR3 sequence is CGRQETQYF. The CDR3 DNA reads as TGCGGGCGGCAAGAGACCCAGTACTTC.

The chain has TRBV27 and TRBJ2-2; D not resolved. Germline V gene data show CDR1 as MNHEY and CDR2 as SMNVEV (reference sequence). V lost 1 base to trimming and J lost 2 bases, with 11 bases between them. The length of the CDR3 is 16 residues. CDR3 sequence: CASSLYRTVNTGELFF. In DNA form, the CDR3 reads TGTGCCAGCAGTTTATATAGGACGGTTAACACCGGGGAGCTGTTTTTT.

Turning to this clone: This specimen includes other DNA sequences encoding the same CDR3. The V call is TRBV6-5, the J call TRBJ2-5; D possibly uses TRBD1 or TRBD2 (5 bases each). The CDR3 loop spans 14 amino acids. Per the germline V gene, CDR1 is MNHEY and CDR2 is SVGAGI. Trimming left V 5 bases short and J 1 base short, with 11 bases between. The CDR3 is CASSPGTVQETQYF. The CDR3 bases are TGTGCCAGCAGTCCTGGGACGGTCCAAGAGACCCAGTACTTC.

This clone has only a few counts. The chain recombines TRBV5-6 with TRBJ1-1; D perhaps matches TRBD1 (5 bases). The CDR3 runs to 15 residues. Germline V lookup: CDR1 SGHDT, CDR2 YYEEEE. With 2 bases removed from V and 5 bases from J, the gap between germline ends came to 16 bases. The CDR3: CASSLLQGRATEAFF. The CDR3 coding sequence is TGTGCCAGCAGCTTACTGCAGGGTAGAGCGACTGAAGCTTTCTTT.

This clone appeared a single time. The V call is TRBV27, the J call TRBJ2-1; D is ambiguous. CDR3 length equals 15 residues. Trimming stripped 7 bases from V and 7 bases from J, with 20 bases between. Germline CDR1 and CDR2: MNHEY and SMNVEV (reference sequence). Here the CDR3 DNA reads TGTGCCAGCAAATCAGGCTCTATATCCTCGAATGAGCAGTTCTTC. Its protein product is CASKSGSISSNEQFF.

The rearrangement joins TRBV6-6 to TRBJ2-5; D not resolved. The CDR3 has 12 residues. Germline V gives CDR1 MNHNY, CDR2 SVGAGI (reference sequence). The V end lost 1 base, the J end lost 3 bases, and 3 bases lay between the germline ends. The CDR3 DNA is TGTGCCAGCAGTTACTGGGAAGAGACCCAGTACTTC. This sequence encodes CASSYWEETQYF.

This sequence joins TRBV5-1 and TRBJ2-3, with 12 bases lining up with TRBD2. Germline V lookup: CDR1 SGHRS, CDR2 YFSETQ. The CDR3 loop spans 20 amino acids. Losses at the gene ends were 5 bases for V and 0 bases for J; bases not matched to a gene: 16. This chain's CDR3 is CASSFLGGLAGASSTDTQYF. CDR3 nucleotides: TGCGCCAGCAGTTTTCTTGGGGGACTAGCGGGTGCATCTAGCACAGATACGCAGTATTTT.

The chain links TRBV5-1 to TRBJ2-7; D is uncertain. This CDR3 is 14 amino acids long. The germline gives CDR1 SGHRS, CDR2 YFSETQ. The V end was cut by 4 bases, the J end by 1 base, with 12 bases between. The CDR3 sequence is CASSPGDTSYEQYF. The CDR3 coding sequence is TGCGCCAGCAGCCCCGGTGACACTTCCTACGAGCAGTACTTC.

V is TRBV7-9 and J is TRBJ1-5; 10 nucleotides line up with TRBD1. CDR1 is SEHNR and CDR2 is FQNEAQ in the germline V gene (reference sequence). The ends lost 3 bases at V and 6 bases at J; junction bases unmatched: 8. CDR3 length equals 16 residues. This chain's CDR3 is CASSFGGQGDGQPQHF. The DNA for the CDR3 is TGTGCCAGCAGCTTCGGCGGACAGGGGGACGGTCAGCCCCAGCATTTT. Based on the CDR3 plus reference TRBV7-9 and TRBJ1-5, the full variable domain is DTGVSQNPRHKITKRGQNVTFRCDPISEHNRLYWYRQTLGQGPEFLTYFQNEAQLEKSRLLSDRFSAERPKGSFSTLEIQRTEQGDSAMYLCASSFGGQGDGQPQHFGDGTRLSIL.

The genes are TRBV6-1 and TRBJ1-1, with unresolved D. V dropped 4 bases and J dropped 1 base, with 10 bases sitting between them. CDR3 length: 14 residues. Germline CDR1 reads MNHNS; CDR2 reads SASEGT. CDR3 nucleotides: TGTGCCAGCAGTGGTAGGACGGAGAACACTGAAGCTTTCTTT. Its translation is CASSGRTENTEAFF.

The chain employs TRBV2 and TRBJ1-1; 11 positions match TRBD1. Per the germline V gene, CDR1 is SNHLY and CDR2 is FYNNEI. Trimming took 8 bases from V and 5 from J; bases not matched to a gene: 1. The CDR3 is 12 residues long. The CDR3 sequence: CASGTGGTEAFF. In DNA form, the CDR3 reads TGTGCCAGCGGGACAGGGGGGACTGAAGCTTTCTTT.

This chain connects TRBV7-9 to TRBJ2-7; D is unclear. Trimming pared 2 bases from V and 0 bases from J, leaving 8 bases between. Germline V gives CDR1 SEHNR, CDR2 FQNEAQ (reference sequence). The CDR3 totals 14 residues. CDR3 coding DNA: TGTGCCAGCAGCTTAACCGGATACTCCTACGAGCAGTACTTC. Translation: CASSLTGYSYEQYF.

V usage is TRBV5-4 and J usage is TRBJ1-1; D ambiguous. This CDR3 contains 13 residues. Germline V lookup: CDR1 SGHNT, CDR2 YYREEE (reference sequence). Trimming cost V 0 bases and J 7 bases, with 10 bases left between them. In DNA, the CDR3 is TGTGCCAGCAGCTTGGTCGGGTATAATGAAGCTTTCTTT. As protein: CASSLVGYNEAFF.

The V and J genes are TRBV7-9 and TRBJ2-1; possibly TRBD1 for D (5 bases). Germline CDR1 and CDR2: SEHNR and FQNEAQ (reference sequence). Trimming stripped 1 base from V and 8 bases from J, with 12 bases between. CDR3 size: 14 residues. CDR3 protein: CASSLDGGRDEQFF. The CDR3, as DNA: TGTGCCAGCAGCTTAGATGGTGGCAGGGATGAGCAGTTCTTC. The variable domain in full, completed from reference TRBV7-9 and TRBJ2-1, reads DTGVSQNPRHKITKRGQNVTFRCDPISEHNRLYWYRQTLGQGPEFLTYFQNEAQLEKSRLLSDRFSAERPKGSFSTLEIQRTEQGDSAMYLCASSLDGGRDEQFFGPGTRLTVL.

The chain employs TRBV2 and TRBJ2-7; 9 bases line up with TRBD2. V lost 2 bases to trimming and J lost 9 bases; unmatched junction nucleotides: 8. CDR1 is SNHLY, CDR2 FYNNEI, per germline. The CDR3 has 14 residues. This CDR3 reads CASSELAGPQGQYF. CDR3 nucleotide sequence: TGTGCCAGCAGTGAACTAGCGGGGCCACAAGGGCAGTACTTC.

A note on this clone: This CDR3 is also generated by other DNA sequences in the sample. The rearrangement uses TRBV2 and TRBJ2-5, with D tentatively TRBD1 or TRBD2 (5 bases each). CDR3 size: 14 residues. Germline V gives CDR1 SNHLY, CDR2 FYNNEI. Trimming shortened V by 2 bases and J by 4 bases, and 11 bases separated the two germline ends. The CDR3 coding sequence is TGTGCCAGCAGTGAATCGGGAACAGGAGAGACCCAGTACTTC. Encoded protein: CASSESGTGETQYF.

The count of this clone is one. The chain joins TRBV4-1 to TRBJ1-5, with 7 bases matching TRBD1. Germline-derived CDR1 and CDR2 are MGHRA and YSYEKL. The CDR3 loop spans 18 amino acids. V was clipped by 1 base and J by 2 bases; unmatched bases: 11. CDR3 sequence: CASSQAGGGLIGNQPQHF. DNA of the CDR3: TGCGCCAGCAGCCAAGCAGGGGGGGGTCTTATTGGCAATCAGCCCCAGCATTTT.

Notes on this clone: At the DNA level, this CDR3 is encoded by other sequences in the same sample as well. The J gene is TRBJ2-6, the V gene TRBV9, with D tentatively TRBD1 or TRBD2 (5 bases each). Germline loops: CDR1 SGDLS, CDR2 YYNGEE. V lost 2 bases to trimming and J lost 4 bases, with 10 bases between them. This CDR3 region has 15 residues. CDR3 in amino acids: CASSVEGSGANVLTF. CDR3 nucleotides: TGTGCCAGCAGCGTCGAGGGGTCGGGGGCCAACGTCCTGACTTTC.

The V gene is TRBV11-2, the J gene TRBJ2-7; D may match TRBD1 or TRBD2 (5 bases each). This CDR3 is built from 14 residues. Germline-derived CDR1 and CDR2 are SGHAT and FQNNGV. The ends were cut back, 1 base at V and 6 bases at J, with 13 bases in the middle. The CDR3 sequence is CASSLVAGSPEQYF. The CDR3 DNA reads TGTGCCAGCAGCTTAGTCGCAGGGAGTCCCGAGCAGTACTTC.

This chain connects TRBV6-5 to TRBJ1-2, with 7 bases aligning to TRBD1. The junction had 5 bases not matched to a gene; V was cut back by 0 bases and J by 7 bases. The germline V gene encodes CDR1 MNHEY and CDR2 SVGAGI. The length of the CDR3 is 14 residues. The CDR3 DNA sequence: TGTGCCAGCAGTTACTCGACAGGGAGGTTTGGCTACACCTTC. This codes for CASSYSTGRFGYTF.

This chain links TRBV19 with TRBJ1-3; possible D gene TRBD1, 5 bases. V was trimmed by 4 bases and J by 0 bases, leaving 13 bases between them. CDR1 is LNHDA and CDR2 is SQIVND in the germline V gene (reference sequence). The CDR3 loop spans 16 amino acids. Here the CDR3 reads CASSTGTFTSGNTIYF. DNA for the CDR3: TGTGCCAGTAGTACCGGGACTTTCACCTCTGGAAACACCATATATTTT.

The chain couples TRBV7-9 to TRBJ1-4, with D maybe TRBD1 (5 bases). The CDR3 loop spans 15 amino acids. Germline values: CDR1 SEHNR, CDR2 FQNEAQ (reference sequence). Trimming shortened V by 5 bases and J by 5 bases, and 15 bases separated the two germline ends. The CDR3 loop is CASSAMTDTNEKLFF. DNA for the CDR3: TGTGCCAGCAGCGCCATGACAGACACCAATGAAAAACTGTTTTTT.

The V and J genes are TRBV5-5 and TRBJ1-6, with TRBD1 matching over 10 bases. V lost 4 bases to trimming and J lost 8 bases; unmatched junction nucleotides: 3. The CDR3 extends over 14 amino acids. Germline CDR1 and CDR2: SGHKS and YYEKEE (reference sequence). The CDR3: CASSLGTGDSPLHF. For the CDR3, the DNA is TGTGCCAGCAGCCTAGGGACAGGGGATTCACCCCTCCACTTT.